The 14 T cell receptor beta chains presented below share a single source sample, sequenced in a study of blood T cell repertoires in COVID-19 (dated by TCRdb to 2020 to 2021). Library preparation used the immunoSEQ multiplex PCR assay. The immuneACCESS repertoire file appears here via TCRdb, limited to in-frame rearrangements. These files lack a portion of the clones; in checked studies, under half of the deficit traces to unresolved V genes, and the cause of the others is not known. In this sample the table shows roughly 150,000 clones, around 80% of which occur a single time. Clones ranked in the top ten supply more than 3% of the sample. The sequencing sample was made of PBMCs or T cells enriched from blood (not recorded which). The origin of the receptors is a woman aged 55-75 years who had recovered from COVID-19.

The chain carries TRBV9 and TRBJ1-5; no clear D. Germline loops: CDR1 SGDLS, CDR2 YYNGEE. The V end was cut by 3 bases, the J end by 6 bases, with 10 bases between. There are 13 residues in the CDR3. This CDR3 is CASSEVSGQPQHF. The CDR3 nucleotides are TGTGCCAGCAGCGAGGTCTCAGGTCAGCCCCAGCATTTT.

The DNA of the CDR3 is TGTGCCAGTAGCCATGTCGGGTCCGGGGAGCTGTTTTTT. Its translation: CASSHVGSGELFF. The chain links TRBV19 to TRBJ2-2; no reliable D call. The CDR3 runs 13 residues. Germline V gene sequence: CDR1 LNHDA, CDR2 SQIVND (reference sequence). With 6 bases removed from V and 6 bases from J, the gap between germline ends came to 11 bases. The full variable domain, in which reference TRBV19 and TRBJ2-2 provide the parts outside the CDR3, is DGGITQSPKYLFRKEGQNVTLSCEQNLNHDAMYWYRQDPGQGLRLIYYSQIVNDFQKGDIAEGYSVSREKKESFPLTVTSAQKNPTAFYLCASSHVGSGELFFGEGSRLTVL.

A word on this clone: The sample contains more than one DNA sequence encoding this CDR3. This chain links TRBV9 with TRBJ2-1; D is unclear. Germline V gene data show CDR1 as SGDLS and CDR2 as YYNGEE. Trimming removed 0 bases from V and 7 bases from J, with 5 bases in between. The CDR3 is 12 amino acids. For the CDR3, the DNA is TGTGCCAGCAGCGTAGGAGCGAATGAGCAGTTCTTC. Residues: CASSVGANEQFF.

The chain uses TRBV6-5 and TRBJ2-3; maybe TRBD2 (5 bases). CDR1 and CDR2 from the germline V gene are MNHEY and SVGAGI. The CDR3 is 14 amino acids. V lost 0 bases and J 3 bases, leaving 7 bases between the germline ends. The CDR3 DNA sequence: TGTGCCAGCAGTTACTCGAGGGAGACAGATACGCAGTATTTT. This gives the protein CASSYSRETDTQYF.

The rearrangement joins TRBV30 to TRBJ2-1; 14 bases line up with TRBD2. The CDR3 runs 14 residues. Trimming cost V 5 bases and J 5 bases; bases outside gene matches: 2. Germline lookup yields CDR1 GTSNPN and CDR2 SVGIG (reference sequence). CDR3 DNA sequence: TGTGCCTGGGGACTAGCGGGGGGTAACAATGAGCAGTTCTTC. Amino acid sequence: CAWGLAGGNNEQFF.

Only a few counts were recorded for this clone. V gene TRBV5-1 combines with J gene TRBJ1-1; 7 positions agree with TRBD1. Germline loops: CDR1 SGHRS, CDR2 YFSETQ. The CDR3 consists of 14 residues. The trim removed 3 bases at V and 3 bases at J, leaving 5 bases unmatched. The CDR3 DNA follows: TGCGCCAGCAGCTCGGGAACAGGGGACACTGAAGCTTTCTTT. Encoded protein: CASSSGTGDTEAFF. The full variable domain, with the rest looked up from reference TRBV5-1 and TRBJ1-1, is KAGVTQTPRYLIKTRGQQVTLSCSPISGHRSVSWYQQTPGQGLQFLFEYFSETQRNKGNFPGRFSGRQFSNSRSEMNVSTLELGDSALYLCASSSGTGDTEAFFGQGTRLTVV.

This rearrangement joins TRBV18 to TRBJ2-3, with 8 nucleotides matching TRBD2. Trimming removed 3 bases from V and 7 bases from J; junction bases left unmatched: 12. The CDR3 contains 16 residues. CDR1 and CDR2 (germline): KGHSH, LQKENI. The CDR3: CASSPGTGGLKNTQYF. The CDR3 DNA follows: TGTGCCAGCTCACCGGGGACGGGGGGGCTAAAAAATACGCAGTATTTT.

The chain links TRBV24-1 to TRBJ2-2, with 7 nucleotides matching TRBD2. This CDR3 is 16 amino acids long. Germline V CDR1 and CDR2: KGHDR, SFDVKD. Germline trimming cut 3 bases from V and 6 bases from J; bases unmatched to any gene: 9. In DNA form, the CDR3 reads TGTGCCACCAGTGATCAGAGACTAGCAACCCCCGGGGAGCTGTTTTTT. Translating gives CATSDQRLATPGELFF.

V is TRBV11-2 and J is TRBJ1-1; D is perhaps TRBD1 (5 bases). Germline V gene data show CDR1 as SGHAT and CDR2 as FQNNGV. Trimming shortened V by 5 bases and J by 1 base, and 14 bases separated the two germline ends. CDR3 length equals 15 residues. The CDR3 DNA reads TGTGCCAGCAGCGCACCAGGGAGGGCGAACACTGAAGCTTTCTTT. It specifies CASSAPGRANTEAFF.

The genes are TRBV7-2 and TRBJ2-7; 9 positions agree with TRBD2. CDR1 is SGHTA, CDR2 FQGNSA, per germline. The CDR3 loop spans 14 amino acids. Trimming took 5 bases from V and 4 from J; bases not matched to a gene: 6. CDR3 residues: CASSMGLAQYEQYF. CDR3 coding DNA: TGTGCCAGCAGCATGGGACTAGCCCAGTACGAGCAGTACTTC.

The chain recombines TRBV5-1 with TRBJ2-1, with TRBD1 matching 10 bases. The CDR3 totals 14 residues. Germline CDR1 is SGHRS and CDR2 is YFSETQ. V trimming: 6 bases; J trimming: 9 bases; junction bases outside the gene matches: 9. CDR3 DNA sequence: TGCGCCAGCACGGGGACAGGGGTCGCGGTTGAGCAGTTCTTC. As protein: CASTGTGVAVEQFF.

This chain connects TRBV2 to TRBJ1-2, with unresolved D. Germline values: CDR1 SNHLY, CDR2 FYNNEI. This CDR3 is 14 amino acids long. Trimming shortened V by 3 bases and J by 0 bases, and 8 bases separated the two germline ends. In DNA form, the CDR3 reads TGTGCCAGCAGTGAGGCGACATCTAACTATGGCTACACCTTC. It codes for CASSEATSNYGYTF.

This clone showed up just a few times. This sequence joins TRBV5-1 and TRBJ2-5; a weak D match, TRBD2 (7 bases). Germline CDR1 is SGHRS and CDR2 is YFSETQ. The CDR3 is 15 residues long. Between the trimmed V and J ends, which lost 4 bases and 5 bases, there was a span of 18 bases. The CDR3 nucleotides read TGCGCCAGCAGCAGGACTAGTTGGGGGCAGGAGACCCAGTACTTC. Its protein product is CASSRTSWGQETQYF.

This clone showed up just a few times. The V gene is TRBV5-6, the J gene TRBJ1-5; 8 bases line up with TRBD1. The CDR3 sequence is 16 residues long. The germline gives CDR1 SGHDT, CDR2 YYEEEE. V shed 1 base, J shed 2 bases, and the junction held 5 bases outside the gene matches. Written as DNA, the CDR3 is TGTGCCAGCAGCTTGACACTGACAGGGGGCAATCAGCCCCAGCATTTT. It encodes CASSLTLTGGNQPQHF.